Presented here are 22 T cell receptor beta chains from one specimen sequenced in a study of blood T cell repertoires in COVID-19 (dated by TCRdb to the early 2020s). Libraries came from the immunoSEQ multiplex PCR assay. The table comes from immuneACCESS by way of TCRdb, which keeps in-frame sequences with V and J called. Part of the clones is missing from these tables; in studies checked, under half for an unresolved V gene and the rest for unknown reasons. This sample gives 150,000 to 200,000 clones in total; approximately 95% of them show up just once. Clones ranked in the top ten supply approximately 2% of the sample. The source material was peripheral blood. The receptors derive from a woman in her sixties or seventies with COVID-19, enrolled during active disease.

This chain connects TRBV4-3 to TRBJ2-7; 7 nucleotides agree with TRBD1. J lost 2 bases, V lost 0 bases, and 4 bases had no gene match. Looked up from germline, CDR1 is LGHNA and CDR2 is YSLEER. The CDR3 is made up of 15 amino acids. The CDR3 region is CASSQDDRATYEQYF. The CDR3 nucleotides are TGCGCCAGCAGCCAAGATGACAGGGCCACCTACGAGCAGTACTTC.

Concerning this clone: Different DNA sequences within this sample yield the same CDR3. The V call is TRBV6-5, the J call TRBJ1-2; the D gene is possibly TRBD1 (5 bases). The CDR3 has 14 residues. The germline V gene has CDR1 MNHEY and CDR2 SVGAGI. V lost 2 bases and J lost 2, with 9 bases in between. The CDR3 protein is CASSYQGSNYGYTF. The CDR3 region has the DNA TGTGCCAGCAGTTACCAGGGATCGAACTATGGCTACACCTTC.

The CDR3 loop reads CASTSLGTGRSPLHF. The CDR3 DNA follows: TGTGCCAGCACCTCCTTAGGGACAGGGAGATCACCCCTCCACTTT. The chain carries TRBV5-6 and TRBJ1-6; 9 bases map to TRBD1. Germline values: CDR1 SGHDT, CDR2 YYEEEE. The J segment lost 10 bases and the V segment lost 6 bases, leaving 11 bases of the junction unmatched. The CDR3 contains 15 residues.

The chain joins TRBV3-1 (or the pseudogene TRBV3-2) to TRBJ2-2; D perhaps matches TRBD2 (5 bases). V was clipped by 4 bases and J by 7 bases, with 22 bases between them. CDR3 length: 17 residues. Germline V gene lookup returns CDR1 LGHDT and CDR2 YNNKEL (reference sequence). CDR3 sequence: CASSPVFGLEAGGELFF. CDR3 nucleotides: TGTGCCAGCAGCCCAGTTTTCGGTTTGGAGGCCGGCGGGGAGCTGTTTTTT.

V usage is TRBV6-5 and J usage is TRBJ1-3; D ambiguous. Germline lookup yields CDR1 MNHEY and CDR2 SVGAGI. V was shortened by 4 bases and J by 0 bases, with 10 bases between the two germline ends. This CDR3 has 15 residues. CDR3 loop: CASSFDGNSGNTIYF. DNA for the CDR3: TGTGCCAGCAGTTTCGACGGGAACTCTGGAAACACCATATATTTT.

The table lists this clone with a count of one. The chain employs TRBV4-3 and TRBJ2-1; D perhaps matches TRBD1 (6 bases). The CDR3 contains 15 residues. Germline loops: CDR1 LGHNA, CDR2 YSLEER. V lost 0 bases, J lost 8 bases, and 14 bases lay in between. The chain's CDR3 is CASSQETGRGDEQFF. For the CDR3, the DNA is TGCGCCAGCAGCCAAGAAACGGGCAGGGGCGATGAGCAGTTCTTC.

This chain uses TRBV6-5 with TRBJ1-4; 10 bases are shared with TRBD1. The CDR3 is 16 residues long. Looked up from germline, CDR1 is MNHEY and CDR2 is SVGAGI. Trimming cost V 4 bases and J 5 bases; bases outside gene matches: 7. CDR3 residues: CASSFGPGQGNEKLFF. The DNA of the CDR3 is TGTGCCAGCAGTTTCGGACCGGGACAGGGGAATGAAAAACTGTTTTTT.

The chain employs TRBV9 and TRBJ1-1, with D possibly matching TRBD1 (5 bases). Germline CDR1 SGDLS, CDR2 YYNGEE. The CDR3 runs to 15 residues. Between the trimmed V and J ends, which lost 0 bases and 3 bases, there was a span of 12 bases. The CDR3 sequence: CASSVAGTSYTEAFF. DNA of the CDR3: TGTGCCAGCAGCGTAGCGGGGACTTCTTACACTGAAGCTTTCTTT. The whole variable domain, remainder taken from reference TRBV9 and TRBJ1-1, is DSGVTQTPKHLITATGQRVTLRCSPRSGDLSVYWYQQSLDQGLQFLIQYYNGEERAKGNILERFSAQQFPDLHSELNLSSLELGDSALYFCASSVAGTSYTEAFFGQGTRLTVV.

The genes are TRBV28 and TRBJ1-2; 8 positions match TRBD1. Germline CDR1 and CDR2: MDHEN and SYDVKM. CDR3 length equals 14 residues. J was trimmed by 7 bases and V by 6 bases; bases with no gene match: 10. The CDR3 nucleotides are TGTGCCAGCAGCCTTCGACAGGGGTGGAGTGGCTACACCTTC. It is translated as CASSLRQGWSGYTF.

The chain links TRBV7-2 to TRBJ1-2, with 7 bases identical to TRBD1. V shed 5 bases and J 4 bases; nucleotides not matched to a gene: 4. This CDR3 contains 13 residues. Germline V gene sequence: CDR1 SGHTA, CDR2 FQGNSA. The CDR3 reads CASSPRQGYGYTF. Here the CDR3 DNA reads TGTGCCAGCAGCCCGAGACAGGGCTATGGCTACACCTTC.

The gene calls are TRBV5-1 and TRBJ2-2; 7 bases line up with TRBD1. In germline, CDR1 is SGHRS, CDR2 YFSETQ. V shed 1 base, J shed 8 bases, and the junction held 11 bases outside the gene matches. The CDR3 runs 16 residues. CDR3 DNA: TGCGCCAGCAGCTTGAACGACGTTGGACAGGTTGGGGAGCTGTTTTTT. Its protein product is CASSLNDVGQVGELFF.

The chain employs TRBV4-1 and TRBJ2-2; no reliable D call. This CDR3 is 16 amino acids long. The V end was cut by 0 bases, the J end by 6 bases, with 14 bases between. Germline CDR1 MGHRA, CDR2 YSYEKL. CDR3 region: CASSQEGTILAGELFF. In DNA, the CDR3 is TGCGCCAGCAGCCAAGAAGGAACTATTTTAGCCGGGGAGCTGTTTTTT.

This clone was observed at least ten times. The chain combines TRBV28 with TRBJ1-2; a possible D gene is TRBD1 (6 bases). The V gene lost 2 bases and the J gene lost 2 bases, with 12 bases spanning the gap. The CDR3 spans 15 residues. The germline V gene encodes CDR1 MDHEN and CDR2 SYDVKM. The CDR3 nucleotides are TGTGCCAGCAGTTTAGTTGGGGGCTGGAACTATGGCTACACCTTC. Protein product: CASSLVGGWNYGYTF.

The chain uses TRBV7-9 and TRBJ1-2; D remains unclear. CDR1 is SEHNR and CDR2 is FQNEAQ in the germline V gene (reference sequence). Trimming stripped 5 bases from V and 5 bases from J, with 12 bases between. The CDR3 length is 13 residues. The CDR3 nucleotides read TGTGCCAGCAGCCAGCAGCGGGAATATGGCTACACCTTC. It codes for CASSQQREYGYTF.

The chain joins TRBV6-5 to TRBJ1-1; 11 positions match TRBD1. V dropped 4 bases and J dropped 6; count of bases not matched to a gene: 7. The CDR3 has 15 amino acids. Germline loops: CDR1 MNHEY, CDR2 SVGAGI. The CDR3 region has the DNA TGTGCCAGCAGTTTACTAGGGACAGGGGGTGCTGAAGCTTTCTTT. Translating it yields CASSLLGTGGAEAFF.

CDR3 nucleotide sequence: TGCGCCAGCAGCCAAGGACAGGTGGCCACCGGGGAGCTGTTTTTT. Residues: CASSQGQVATGELFF. The gene calls are TRBV5-1 and TRBJ2-2; 7 nucleotides agree with TRBD1. This CDR3 has 15 residues. V lost 4 bases to trimming and J lost 4 bases; unmatched junction nucleotides: 7. Per the germline V gene, CDR1 is SGHRS and CDR2 is YFSETQ.

V usage is TRBV19 and J usage is TRBJ2-7, with 7 bases identical to TRBD1. Germline V gene data show CDR1 as LNHDA and CDR2 as SQIVND (reference sequence). V shed 6 bases, J shed 1 base, and the junction held 6 bases outside the gene matches. CDR3 length equals 14 residues. The CDR3 bases are TGTGCCAGTAGGAATCCGGGACAGTCCTACGAGCAGTACTTC. Protein sequence: CASRNPGQSYEQYF.

CDR3: CASSESAFGNTQYF. The CDR3 DNA reads as TGTGCCAGCAGTGAGAGCGCCTTTGGAAATACGCAGTATTTT. The chain uses TRBV6-4 and TRBJ2-3; D unclear. The CDR3 runs to 14 residues. The germline gives CDR1 MRHNA, CDR2 SNTAGT. The germline V and J ends were trimmed by 3 bases and 7 bases, with 14 bases remaining between them.

The V call is TRBV6-2 or TRBV6-3, the J call TRBJ1-2; possible D gene TRBD1, 5 bases. The germline V gene has CDR1 MNHEY and CDR2 SVGEGT. Trimming pared 2 bases from V and 4 bases from J, leaving 8 bases between. The CDR3 is 13 amino acids. The CDR3 here is CASSYRQSYGYTF. CDR3 nucleotide sequence: TGTGCCAGCAGTTACAGACAGTCCTATGGCTACACCTTC.

The V call is TRBV4-1, the J call TRBJ1-5; D unclear. The CDR3 consists of 15 residues. V lost 1 base to trimming and J lost 2 bases, with 9 bases between them. The germline gives CDR1 MGHRA, CDR2 YSYEKL. The CDR3 bases are TGCGCCAGCAGCCAAGCTACGAGTCGCAATCAGCCCCAGCATTTT. It specifies CASSQATSRNQPQHF.

The chain joins TRBV4-3 to TRBJ2-7; TRBD2 matches at 9 bases. V lost 3 bases to trimming and J lost 1 base; unmatched junction nucleotides: 4. CDR1 and CDR2 from the germline V gene are LGHNA and YSLEER. CDR3 length equals 15 residues. The CDR3 sequence is CASSQIAGDSYEQYF. The CDR3 nucleotides are TGCGCCAGCAGCCAGATAGCGGGGGATTCCTACGAGCAGTACTTC.

V gene TRBV24-1 combines with J gene TRBJ2-2; no reliable D call. The length of the CDR3 is 15 residues. The germline V and J ends were trimmed by 10 bases and 3 bases, with 17 bases remaining between them. Germline V gene lookup returns CDR1 KGHDR and CDR2 SFDVKD. CDR3 protein: CATSPGSRDTGELFF. The CDR3 region has the DNA TGTGCCACATCCCCGGGTAGCCGGGACACCGGGGAGCTGTTTTTT.